The clone carrying this TCR beta chain has more than one count but fewer than ten. It was with 60 Vbeta and 13 Jbeta primers that the PCR ran. TCRdb's copy holds only in-frame clones and misses some; the assay was immunoSEQ multiplex PCR. The sample lists 150,000 to 200,000 clones, approximately 82% occurring once. The entry originates in a study of cytomegalovirus exposure and HLA in healthy donors. Material for sequencing was PBMCs. The clonotype was recovered from a male donor in good health and CMV-seronegative.

Here the CDR3 reads CASSPPGTADYGYTF. Written as DNA, the CDR3 is TGTGCCAGCAGCCCCCCTGGGACAGCAGACTATGGCTACACCTTC. The V call is TRBV28, the J call TRBJ1-2; 7 bases are a match to TRBD1. Germline V gene sequence: CDR1 MDHEN, CDR2 SYDVKM. Unmatched junction bases numbered 10, after V lost 6 bases and J lost 3 bases. The CDR3 has 15 residues.